This T cell receptor beta chain was profiled in a study of blood T cell repertoires in COVID-19 (dated by TCRdb to about 2020). Regarding the research as a whole: The collaborator samples originated in the United States, Italy and Spain and spanned the acute and convalescent phases of COVID-19. The material from the prospective study consisted of cDNA or gDNA derived from T cells, B-cell-depleted T cells, or PBMCs. Deeply sampled blood TCRbeta repertoires from subjects exposed to, actively infected with, or recovered from COVID-19 were included in the dataset. The repertoires were made available in a free public database intended to serve as a resource for research on the immune response to SARS-CoV-2. The samples were drawn from the first 160 participants of the ongoing ImmuneRACE study and from more than 1,000 subjects provided by 6 global collaborators. The sample metadata nearly always contained a de-identified subject ID, COVID-19 status, age in years and sex. Where available, HLA class I and class II types were obtained from metadata supplied by the sample provider rather than from assay-based typing. The paper's findings and limits, for the study overall: The quantity of clinical and demographic metadata differed by source and by participant and was supplied without curation.

TCRbeta CDR3 regions were amplified from genomic DNA using the immunoSEQ Assay, a bias-controlled multiplex PCR. As for the authors' bioinformatics: Nucleated cell counts per sample were estimated from amplification of reference gene primers within the assay. To quantify the absolute abundance of each unique TCRbeta CDR3 rearrangement, sequence reads were collapsed and filtered. For each sample, productive Simpson clonality was calculated as the square root of Simpson's diversity index over productive rearrangements. Not all clones reach the TCRdb copy of this immuneACCESS table, which keeps in-frame sequences only. Checked studies attribute under half of the gap to unresolved V genes and leave the rest unexplained. The D gene and trimming were derived from the DNA, and the V and J assignments and clone size from that table. This sample comprises hundreds of thousands of clones, about 85% of them detected only once. Approximately 2% of the sample is held by the ten biggest clonotypes.

In the prospective study, participants were about 18 to 95 years old, resided in about two dozen geographic areas of the United States, and were enrolled through a virtual design. To assign participants to cohorts, the prospective study relied on clinical history that participants themselves reported in a screening survey and a study questionnaire. Each participant in the prospective study had whole blood, serum and a nasopharyngeal or oropharyngeal swab collected by mobile phlebotomists. Participants in the prospective study had the option to provide additional blood draws and questionnaires over an approximately 2-month period. Prospective study blood samples were shipped either frozen or at room temperature before DNA extraction. CDR1 and CDR2 (SEHNR, FQNEAQ) derive from the germline V gene (reference sequence). V lost 3 bases and J lost 2 bases; the stretch between them is 7 bases long. Inclusive of the bounding cysteine and phenylalanine, the CDR3 is 14 residues long. CDR3 DNA is the only sequence kept; it has 42 bases, read in frame from the first base.

Concerning this clone itself: Its antigen is unknown. Nothing much larger sits one base from this clone, and base qualities are not available.

The receptor was derived from a woman aged 18-30 years with acute COVID-19. The chain employs TRBV7-9 and TRBJ1-4, with the D gene uncertain. Specimen: PBMCs or T cells enriched from blood (not recorded which). CDR3 protein: CASSFAGTNEKLFF. The nucleotide sequence reads as follows: TGTGCCAGCAGCTTTGCGGGCACTAATGAAAAACTGTTTTTT.